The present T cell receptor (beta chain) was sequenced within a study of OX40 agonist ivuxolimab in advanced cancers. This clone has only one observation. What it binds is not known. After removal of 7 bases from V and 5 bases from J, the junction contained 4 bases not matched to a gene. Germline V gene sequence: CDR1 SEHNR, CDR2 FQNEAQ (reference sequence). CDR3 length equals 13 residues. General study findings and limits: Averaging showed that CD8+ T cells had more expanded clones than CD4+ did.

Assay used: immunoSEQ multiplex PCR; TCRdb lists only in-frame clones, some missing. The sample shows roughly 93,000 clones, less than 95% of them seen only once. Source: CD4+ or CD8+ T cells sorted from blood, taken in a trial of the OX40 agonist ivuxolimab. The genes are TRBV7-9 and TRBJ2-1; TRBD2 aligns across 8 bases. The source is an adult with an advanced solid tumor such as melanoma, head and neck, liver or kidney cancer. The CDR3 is CASNIGGDNEQFF. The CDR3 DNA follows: TGTGCCAGCAATATCGGGGGGGACAATGAGCAGTTCTTC.